One sample yielded the 5 T cell receptor beta chains listed below, sequenced in a study of early T cells in non-severe SARS-CoV-2 infection. TCRdb re-called the 5' RACE reads through MiXCR, storing one row per CDR3 protein. The data show about 50,000 distinct CDR3 sequences, with 10% to 15% seen just once and about 2.5% held by the top ten. The sequencing here drew on whole blood, taken at baseline. Receptor source: an adult who was a healthcare worker with PCR-confirmed SARS-CoV-2 infection or an uninfected control (not recorded which).

This clonotype has ten or more counts. This chain uses TRBV7-2 with TRBJ1-5, with 10 positions matching TRBD1. This CDR3 is 16 amino acids long. V was clipped by 1 base and J by 6 bases; unmatched bases: 6. Germline V gene sequence: CDR1 SGHTA, CDR2 FQGNSA. The CDR3 protein is CASSLVPGQGSQPQHF. The CDR3 DNA is TGTGCCAGCAGCTTAGTACCGGGACAGGGGAGTCAGCCCCAGCATTTT.

This clonotype was recorded at least ten times. The gene calls are TRBV27 and TRBJ1-1; TRBD1 matches at 9 bases. V shed 2 bases, J shed 4 bases, and the junction held 17 bases outside the gene matches. CDR1 and CDR2 from the germline V gene are MNHEY and SMNVEV (reference sequence). The CDR3 is 19 amino acids. The CDR3 nucleotides are TGTGCCAGCAGTTTAACCCCCTCTTGGGACAGGGATAGTGTCACTGAAGCTTTCTTT. Its protein is CASSLTPSWDRDSVTEAFF.

CDR3 in amino acids: CASSLRSWRASERELPYEQFF. Here the CDR3 DNA reads TGTGCCAGCAGTTTAAGAAGTTGGAGGGCGTCTGAGCGGGAGCTGCCTTACGAGCAGTTCTTC. The chain is built from TRBV28 and TRBJ2-1; 8 bases match TRBD2. The CDR3 has 21 amino acids. The V segment lost 2 bases and the J segment 10 bases; nucleotides outside the gene matches: 28. CDR1 is MDHEN, CDR2 SYDVKM, per germline.

This clonotype has at least ten counts. This chain joins TRBV6-2 or TRBV6-3 and TRBJ1-2; 8 nucleotides agree with TRBD1. The length of the CDR3 is 16 residues. Looked up from germline, CDR1 is MNHEY and CDR2 is SVGEGT. V lost 2 bases and J lost 3; bases outside the gene matches: 8. CDR3 sequence reads: CASSYQTGELDYGYTF. The CDR3 bases are TGTGCCAGCAGTTACCAGACAGGGGAATTGGACTATGGCTACACCTTC.

A few counts support this clonotype. This chain uses TRBV29-1 with TRBJ2-7; D unresolved. The V end lost 3 bases, the J end lost 3 bases, and 15 bases lay between the germline ends. Looked up from germline, CDR1 is SQVTM and CDR2 is ANQGSEA. The CDR3 is 14 residues long. The CDR3 loop is CSVEVDNRDYEQYF. The CDR3 DNA reads TGCAGCGTTGAGGTCGACAACCGAGACTACGAGCAGTACTTC.